The 5 T cell receptor beta chains given below trace back to one sample, sequenced in a study of control samples from healthy donors and cancer patients. Here immunoSEQ multiplex PCR was the method, and the copy in TCRdb shows in-frame clones only, minus some. The sample records roughly 170,000 clones, around 95% being singletons. The specimen sequenced was blood. The receptors originated from a woman aged 55 to 70 in good health.

The J gene is TRBJ2-2, the V gene TRBV27, with D maybe TRBD1 (5 bases). The V gene's germline CDR1 is MNHEY and CDR2 SMNVEV (reference sequence). Trimming took 5 bases from V and 5 from J, leaving 18 bases between them. CDR3 length equals 16 residues. This CDR3 reads CASSPQDIMVTGELFF. The DNA of the CDR3 is TGTGCCAGCAGTCCTCAGGACATAATGGTAACCGGGGAGCTGTTTTTT.

The chain is built from TRBV19 and TRBJ1-2; a weak D match, TRBD1 (6 bases). Trimming stripped 3 bases from V and 8 bases from J, with 13 bases between. The V gene's germline CDR1 is LNHDA and CDR2 SQIVND (reference sequence). CDR3 length: 13 amino acids. CDR3: CASSIHRAQGYTF. CDR3 nucleotides: TGTGCCAGTAGTATTCACAGGGCACAAGGCTACACCTTC.

This sequence joins TRBV5-1 and TRBJ2-2; D gene ambiguous. CDR3 size: 16 residues. Germline V gives CDR1 SGHRS, CDR2 YFSETQ. The V end lost 4 bases, the J end lost 0 bases, and 13 bases lay between the germline ends. This chain's CDR3 is CASSPTMVANTGELFF. The CDR3 coding sequence is TGCGCCAGCAGCCCTACAATGGTCGCGAACACCGGGGAGCTGTTTTTT. Full variable domain (remainder filled in from reference TRBV5-1 and TRBJ2-2): KAGVTQTPRYLIKTRGQQVTLSCSPISGHRSVSWYQQTPGQGLQFLFEYFSETQRNKGNFPGRFSGRQFSNSRSEMNVSTLELGDSALYLCASSPTMVANTGELFFGEGSRLTVL.

Only one count was recorded for this clone. V is TRBV30 and J is TRBJ1-2; D might be TRBD1 (5 bases). Germline CDR1 and CDR2: GTSNPN and SVGIG (reference sequence). The CDR3 covers 15 residues. The V gene lost 0 bases and the J gene lost 8 bases, with 19 bases spanning the gap. CDR3 DNA sequence: TGTGCCTGGAGTGTAAATCGGAAAGGGGTTGGCGGCTACACCTTC. Translation gives CAWSVNRKGVGGYTF.

The chain employs TRBV2 and TRBJ2-1, with TRBD1 as a possible D gene (6 bases). Germline V gives CDR1 SNHLY, CDR2 FYNNEI. The CDR3 totals 12 residues. The V gene lost 6 bases and the J gene lost 10 bases, with 13 bases spanning the gap. CDR3 DNA: TGTGCCAGCAGACCCACAGGGATCGAGCAGTTCTTC. It specifies CASRPTGIEQFF. Together with reference TRBV2 and TRBJ2-1, the CDR3 gives the full variable domain: EPEVTQTPSHQVTQMGQEVILRCVPISNHLYFYWYRQILGQKVEFLVSFYNNEISEKSEIFDDQFSVERPDGSNFTLKIRSTKLEDSAMYFCASRPTGIEQFFGPGTRLTVL.